This T cell receptor beta chain was identified during a study of early T cells in non-severe SARS-CoV-2 infection. TCRdb used MiXCR to reprocess the 5' RACE reads, holding one entry per CDR3 protein. The sample shows roughly 60,000 distinct CDR3 sequences, about 12% of them seen only once. This CDR3 comprises 15 residues. V gave up 4 bases and J gave up 0 bases, with 13 bases separating them. The V gene's germline CDR1 is SGHDN and CDR2 FVKESK. This TCR derives from an adult who was a healthcare worker with PCR-confirmed SARS-CoV-2 infection or an uninfected control (not recorded which). The chain joins TRBV14 to TRBJ2-7; D is unclear. Sequencing input: whole blood. For the CDR3, the DNA is TGTGCCAGCAGCCCCTGGACGGTGAGCTCCTACGAGCAGTACTTC. Encoded protein: CASSPWTVSSYEQYF.